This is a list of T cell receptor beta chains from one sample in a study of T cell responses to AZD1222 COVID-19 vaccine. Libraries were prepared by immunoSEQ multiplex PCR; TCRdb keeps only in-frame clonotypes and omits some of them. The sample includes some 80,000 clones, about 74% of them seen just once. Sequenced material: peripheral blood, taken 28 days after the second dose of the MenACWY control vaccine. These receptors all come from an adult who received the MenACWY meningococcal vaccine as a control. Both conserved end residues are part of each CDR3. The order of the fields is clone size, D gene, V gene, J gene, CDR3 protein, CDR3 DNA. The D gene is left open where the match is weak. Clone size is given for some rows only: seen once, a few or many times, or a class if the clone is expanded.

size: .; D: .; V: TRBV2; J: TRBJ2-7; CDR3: CASRSSSPVGKQYF; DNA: TGTGCCAGCAGGTCATCGTCCCCGGTCGGGAAGCAGTACTTC
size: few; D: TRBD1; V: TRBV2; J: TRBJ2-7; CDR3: CASSLGTGEKQYF; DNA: TGTGCCAGCAGTCTCGGGACAGGGGAGAAGCAGTACTTC
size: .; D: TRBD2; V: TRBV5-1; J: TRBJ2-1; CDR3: CASSLGTSGGYHNEQFF; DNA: TGCGCCAGCAGCTTGGGTACTAGCGGGGGGTATCACAATGAGCAGTTCTTC
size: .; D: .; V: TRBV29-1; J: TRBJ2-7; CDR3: CSALMQGGYEQYF; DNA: TGCAGCGCCCTTATGCAGGGCGGTTACGAGCAGTACTTC
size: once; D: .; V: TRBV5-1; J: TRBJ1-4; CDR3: CASSPSDSPNEKLFF; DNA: TGCGCCAGCAGCCCATCCGACAGCCCTAATGAAAAACTGTTTTTT
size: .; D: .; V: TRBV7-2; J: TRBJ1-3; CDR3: CASSLGGSGNTIYF; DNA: TGTGCCAGCAGCTTAGGGGGCTCTGGAAACACCATATATTTT
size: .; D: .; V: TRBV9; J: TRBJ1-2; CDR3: CASSAGTRVESYTF; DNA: TGTGCCAGCAGCGCCGGGACGAGGGTTGAAAGCTACACCTTC
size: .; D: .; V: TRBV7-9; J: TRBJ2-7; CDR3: CASSSGQNSYEQYF; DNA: TGTGCCAGCAGCTCGGGGCAGAACTCCTACGAGCAGTACTTC
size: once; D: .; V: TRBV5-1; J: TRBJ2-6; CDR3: CASSLWQGPSGANVLTF; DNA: TGCGCCAGCAGCTTGTGGCAGGGGCCCTCTGGGGCCAACGTCCTGACTTTC
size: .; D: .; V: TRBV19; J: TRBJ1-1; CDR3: CASSMQYGTEAFF; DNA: TGTGCCAGTAGTATGCAGTATGGGACTGAAGCTTTCTTT
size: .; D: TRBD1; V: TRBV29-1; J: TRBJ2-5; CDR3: CSVQLVGTVQETQYF; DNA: TGCAGCGTTCAATTGGTCGGGACAGTCCAAGAGACCCAGTACTTC
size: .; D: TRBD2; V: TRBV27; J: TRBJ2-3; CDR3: CASSTPGLAGLGNTDTQYF; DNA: TGTGCCAGCAGCACTCCGGGACTAGCGGGGCTAGGTAACACAGATACGCAGTATTTT
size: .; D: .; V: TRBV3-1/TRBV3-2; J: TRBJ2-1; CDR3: CASSPRRGDNEQFF; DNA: TGTGCCAGCAGCCCTCGCAGGGGCGACAATGAGCAGTTCTTC
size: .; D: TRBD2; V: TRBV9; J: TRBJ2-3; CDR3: CASSSLAGMRTDTQYF; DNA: TGTGCCAGCAGCTCCCTAGCGGGGATGCGCACAGATACGCAGTATTTT
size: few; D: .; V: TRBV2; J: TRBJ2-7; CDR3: CASNSASSYEQYF; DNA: TGTGCCAGCAATTCGGCCAGCTCCTACGAGCAGTACTTC
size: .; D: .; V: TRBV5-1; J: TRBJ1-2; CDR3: CASSGGIYGYTF; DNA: TGCGCCAGCAGCGGGGGGATCTATGGCTACACCTTC
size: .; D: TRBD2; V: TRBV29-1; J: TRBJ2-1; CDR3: CSARLAGEQFF; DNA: TGCAGCGCCAGACTAGCGGGGGAGCAGTTCTTC
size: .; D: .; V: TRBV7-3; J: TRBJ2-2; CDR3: CASSFRNGELFF; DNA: TGTGCCAGCAGCTTCCGGAACGGGGAGCTGTTTTTT
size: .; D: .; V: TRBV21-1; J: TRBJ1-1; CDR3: CASSCRQGANKKLNTEAFF; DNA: TGTGCCAGCAGCTGTAGACAGGGGGCGAACAAGAAGCTGAACACTGAAGCTTTCTTT
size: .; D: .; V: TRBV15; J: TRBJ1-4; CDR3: CATSPAREKLFF; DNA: TGTGCCACCAGCCCCGCTCGGGAAAAACTGTTTTTT
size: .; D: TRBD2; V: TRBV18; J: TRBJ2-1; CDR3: CASSASGGRSSYNEQFF; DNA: TGTGCCAGCTCGGCTAGCGGGGGGCGTAGCTCCTACAATGAGCAGTTCTTC
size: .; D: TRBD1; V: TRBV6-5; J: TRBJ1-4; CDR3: CASSSLWTGNEKLFF; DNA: TGTGCCAGCAGTTCACTTTGGACAGGGAATGAAAAACTGTTTTTT
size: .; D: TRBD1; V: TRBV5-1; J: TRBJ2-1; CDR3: CASSLDRGDEQFF; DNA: TGCGCCAGCAGCTTGGACAGGGGGGACGAGCAGTTCTTC
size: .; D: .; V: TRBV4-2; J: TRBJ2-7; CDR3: CASSQEGGDKSYEQYF; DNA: TGTGCCAGCAGCCAAGAAGGGGGGGACAAATCCTACGAGCAGTACTTC
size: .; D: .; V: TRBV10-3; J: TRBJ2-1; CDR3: CAISGSAGSSYNEQFF; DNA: TGTGCCATCAGTGGGTCAGCAGGGAGCTCCTACAATGAGCAGTTCTTC
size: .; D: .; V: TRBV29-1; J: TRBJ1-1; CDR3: CSVQTAPSTEAFF; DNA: TGCAGCGTCCAAACAGCGCCGAGCACTGAAGCTTTCTTT
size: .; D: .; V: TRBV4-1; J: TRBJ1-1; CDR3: CASSQVSSNTEAFF; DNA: TGCGCCAGCAGCCAAGTTAGCAGCAACACTGAAGCTTTCTTT
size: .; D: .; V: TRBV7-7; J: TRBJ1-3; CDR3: CASSFLNRSGNTIYF; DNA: TGTGCTAGCAGCTTTCTCAACCGCTCTGGAAACACCATATATTTT
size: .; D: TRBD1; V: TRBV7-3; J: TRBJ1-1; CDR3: CASSLGQGGEAFF; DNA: TGTGCCAGCAGCTTGGGACAAGGGGGCGAAGCTTTCTTT
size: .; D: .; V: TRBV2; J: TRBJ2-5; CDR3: CASSAFTKETQYF; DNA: TGTGCCAGCAGTGCATTTACCAAGGAGACCCAGTACTTC
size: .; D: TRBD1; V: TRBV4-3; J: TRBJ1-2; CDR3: CASSQDSWTGTYGYTF; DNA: TGCGCCAGCAGCCAAGATTCCTGGACAGGAACTTATGGCTACACCTTC
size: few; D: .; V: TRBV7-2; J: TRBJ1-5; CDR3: CASSLHRGQPQHF; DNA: TGTGCCAGCAGCCTCCACCGTGGGCAGCCCCAGCATTTT
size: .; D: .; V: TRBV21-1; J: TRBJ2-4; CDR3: CASSQGAKNIQYF; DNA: TGTGCCAGCTCACAGGGGGCCAAAAACATTCAGTACTTC
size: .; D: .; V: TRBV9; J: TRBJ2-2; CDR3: CASSVGTPAGELFF; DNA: TGTGCCAGCAGCGTAGGCACCCCGGCCGGGGAGCTGTTTTTT
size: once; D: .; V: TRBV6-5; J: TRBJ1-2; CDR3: CASSETAAFYGYTF; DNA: TGTGCCAGCTCCGAGACAGCGGCATTCTATGGCTACACCTTC
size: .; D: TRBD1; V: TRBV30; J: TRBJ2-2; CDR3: CAWSPGTGGRRRPNTGELFF; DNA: TGTGCCTGGAGTCCAGGGACAGGGGGCCGACGGAGGCCGAACACCGGGGAGCTGTTTTTT
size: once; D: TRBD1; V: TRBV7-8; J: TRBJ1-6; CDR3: CASSKTGLGNSPLHF; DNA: TGTGCCAGCAGCAAGACAGGGCTGGGGAATTCACCCCTCCACTTT
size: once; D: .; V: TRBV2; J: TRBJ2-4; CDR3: CASSPGPRTIQYF; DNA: TGTGCCAGCAGTCCGGGCCCAAGGACAATTCAGTACTTC
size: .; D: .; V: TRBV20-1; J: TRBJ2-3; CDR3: CSAPGPPTQYF; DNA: TGCAGTGCCCCGGGGCCCCCGACGCAGTATTTT
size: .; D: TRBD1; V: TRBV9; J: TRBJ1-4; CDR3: CASSLGGQGREKLFF; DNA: TGTGCCAGCAGCCTCGGGGGACAGGGGCGTGAAAAACTGTTTTTT
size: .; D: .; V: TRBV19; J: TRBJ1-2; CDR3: CASEPGPSPTYGYTF; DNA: TGTGCCAGTGAACCCGGGCCCTCCCCTACCTATGGCTACACCTTC
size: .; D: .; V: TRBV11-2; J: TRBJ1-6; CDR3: CASSTTGTNSPLHF; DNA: TGTGCCAGCAGCACCACCGGGACTAATTCACCCCTCCACTTT
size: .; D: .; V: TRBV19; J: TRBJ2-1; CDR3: CASSTGPLRETNEQFF; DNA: TGTGCCAGTAGTACGGGACCCCTACGGGAGACTAATGAGCAGTTCTTC
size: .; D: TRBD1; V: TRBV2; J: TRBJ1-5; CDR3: CASSDWDRGQPQHF; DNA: TGTGCCAGCAGTGACTGGGACAGGGGTCAGCCCCAGCATTTT
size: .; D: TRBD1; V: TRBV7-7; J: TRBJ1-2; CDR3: CASTPLGDRVDGYTF; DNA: TGTGCTAGCACCCCCCTGGGGGACAGGGTGGATGGCTACACCTTC